The 17 T cell receptor beta chains listed next were all sequenced from one sample in a study of post-analysis software for immune sequencing data. These receptors' targets are unknown. Unique molecular identifiers had been added to the TCR beta cDNA libraries. In TCRdb, the PCR reads were re-called with MiXCR into one record per CDR3 protein. The repertoire includes under 200,000 distinct CDR3 sequences, 25% to 30% of them detected once, and roughly 3.5% sits in the top ten. Overall study findings and caveats: Four or five TRBV segments occurring more often in patients than controls included TRBV5-6, TRBV5-1 and TRBV20-1.

Specimen: blood. All receptors come from a girl aged 2 to 17 with multiple sclerosis.

Details on this clonotype: A clone one base away is much larger, so this may be a read error. The gene calls are TRBV7-2 and TRBJ2-7; maybe TRBD2 (6 bases). With 4 bases removed from V and 12 bases from J, the gap between germline ends came to 28 bases. The germline V gene has CDR1 SGHTA and CDR2 FQGNSA. The CDR3 is 16 amino acids. CDR3 sequence reads: CASSSPRFVGRETRYF. The CDR3 nucleotides read TGTGCCAGCAGCTCCCCTCGGTTTGTGGGACGGGAGACCCGGTACTTC.

The J gene is TRBJ2-4, the V gene TRBV3-1, with 8 bases aligning to TRBD2. The J call may not be correct, given that the DNA end is closer to TRBJ2-7. This CDR3 is 14 amino acids long. CDR1 is LGHDT, CDR2 YNNKEL, per germline (reference sequence). The CDR3, as DNA: TGTGCCAGCAGCCAAGGTAGCGGGGAGGGCGAGCAGTACTTC. Translation gives CASSQGSGEGEQYF.

This clonotype has a handful of counts. The V gene is TRBV28, the J gene TRBJ1-2, with 7 positions matching TRBD1. The CDR3 totals 14 residues. V lost 6 bases and J lost 5; bases outside the gene matches: 9. Germline CDR1 and CDR2: MDHEN and SYDVKM. CDR3 nucleotides: TGTGCCAGCAGAGTTCCCGGGACAGCTTATGGCTACACCTTC. Protein product: CASRVPGTAYGYTF.

In this sample, this clonotype turned up many times. The J gene is TRBJ2-5, the V gene TRBV9; no clear D gene. The CDR3 has 17 residues. The germline V gene has CDR1 SGDLS and CDR2 YYNGEE. The ends were cut back, 2 bases at V and 0 bases at J, with 17 bases in the middle. CDR3 DNA sequence: TGTGCCAGCAGCGTCTCTCTGGGAACGCGGTACCAAGAGACCCAGTACTTC. Protein sequence: CASSVSLGTRYQETQYF.

This clonotype was observed a few times. The V and J genes are TRBV20-1 and TRBJ1-2; D is possibly TRBD1 (5 bases). CDR3 size: 17 residues. Germline V lookup: CDR1 DFQATT, CDR2 SNEGSKA (reference sequence). V lost 0 bases and J lost 0, with 17 bases in between. In DNA, the CDR3 is TGCAGTGCTAGAGATAGCAGGGCGGCAGCCTCTAACTATGGCTACACCTTC. This codes for CSARDSRAAASNYGYTF.

Notes on this clonotype: This may be a read error, as it is one base from a much larger clone. J is TRBJ2-7 and V is TRBV20-1; D is unresolved. The CDR3 totals 12 residues. The germline V gene encodes CDR1 DFQATT and CDR2 SNEGSKA (reference sequence). V dropped 2 bases and J dropped 6 bases, with 11 bases sitting between them. CDR3 sequence (DNA): TGCAGTGCTAGATCTAGACGTGGCGAGCAGTACTTC. Its translation is CSARSRRGEQYF.

This clonotype has ten or more counts. V and J are TRBV27 and TRBJ2-1; 11 bases map to TRBD2. J lost 5 bases, V lost 6 bases, and 6 bases had no gene match. The V gene's germline CDR1 is MNHEY and CDR2 SMNVEV (reference sequence). CDR3 length: 15 amino acids. The CDR3 DNA reads as TGTGCCAGCAGCTCCCCTAGCGGGAGGAACAATGAGCAGTTCTTC. Translating it yields CASSSPSGRNNEQFF.

The V gene is TRBV3-1, the J gene TRBJ1-1; 7 bases map to TRBD1. The trim removed 4 bases at V and 4 bases at J, leaving 9 bases unmatched. The CDR3 is made up of 15 amino acids. In germline, CDR1 is LGHDT, CDR2 YNNKEL (reference sequence). CDR3 DNA sequence: TGTGCCAGCAGCCCTACGGCAGGGGGGACCACTGAAGCTTTCTTT. Residues: CASSPTAGGTTEAFF.

The V gene is TRBV5-1, the J gene TRBJ2-1; TRBD2 matches 8 bases. V trimming: 4 bases; J trimming: 3 bases; junction bases outside the gene matches: 6. The CDR3 extends over 15 amino acids. CDR1 SGHRS and CDR2 YFSETQ come from the germline V gene. The CDR3 sequence: CASSTAGANYNEQFF. The CDR3 nucleotides are TGCGCCAGCAGCACAGCGGGGGCAAACTACAATGAGCAGTTCTTC.

The chain joins TRBV25-1 to TRBJ1-2; D call uncertain. CDR1 is MGHDK, CDR2 SYGVNS, per germline. This CDR3 has 16 amino acids. Trimming left V 2 bases short and J 3 bases short, with 16 bases between. This CDR3 reads CASSEPPPGSHYGYTF. In DNA form, the CDR3 reads TGTGCCAGCAGTGAACCCCCCCCGGGATCACACTATGGCTACACCTTC.

This clonotype was observed at least ten times. CDR3 DNA sequence: TGTGCCAGCAGCTTTATCGGCCAGGAAGGTGGCTACACCTTC. Amino acid sequence: CASSFIGQEGGYTF. V and J are TRBV7-9 and TRBJ1-2; D unclear. Germline V gene sequence: CDR1 SEHNR, CDR2 FQNEAQ (reference sequence). The CDR3 has 14 amino acids. Deletions cut 3 bases from V and 7 bases from J, with 15 bases between.

Points on this clonotype: The germline gene is not matched at one end of the junction; a read error may be the cause. V is TRBV29-1 and J is TRBJ2-1; 9 nucleotides match TRBD2. The CDR3 has 15 amino acids. CDR1 and CDR2 (germline): SQVTM, ANQGSEA. In DNA, the CDR3 is TGCAGCATACAGGCGGCGGGAGGGCCCTACAATGAGCCGTTCTTC. It is translated as CSIQAAGGPYNEPFF.

This clonotype was picked up many times. The chain has TRBV29-1 and TRBJ2-1; 12 bases align to TRBD2. Trimming at V came to 7 bases and at J to 0 bases, leaving 13 bases not matched to a gene. The germline gives CDR1 SQVTM, CDR2 ANQGSEA. CDR3 length: 18 residues. Written as DNA, the CDR3 is TGCAGCGCAAAATCCGGGACTAGCGGGTGGGGCTCCTACAATGAGCAGTTCTTC. It yields the protein CSAKSGTSGWGSYNEQFF.

Turning to this clonotype: A read error may explain this, as a much larger clone is one base away. V is TRBV5-5 and J is TRBJ1-2; D gene ambiguous. Between the trimmed V and J ends, which lost 3 bases and 1 base, there was a span of 7 bases. Per the germline V gene, CDR1 is SGHKS and CDR2 is YYEKEE (reference sequence). The length of the CDR3 is 13 residues. The CDR3 DNA follows: TGTGCCAGCAGCTCGGCCTTTAACTATGGCTACACCTTC. Its protein is CASSSAFNYGYTF.

The chain is built from TRBV6-1 and TRBJ1-2; unclear D gene. This CDR3 comprises 13 residues. Germline lookup yields CDR1 MNHNS and CDR2 SASEGT. V was trimmed by 1 base and J by 4 bases, leaving 7 bases between them. This CDR3 reads CASSEDTLYGYTF. CDR3 DNA: TGTGCCAGCAGTGAAGATACACTCTATGGCTACACCTTC.

On this clonotype itself: Possible read error: a much larger clone is one base away. V gene TRBV5-4 combines with J gene TRBJ2-1, with 15 bases aligning to TRBD2. CDR3 length equals 16 residues. J lost 10 bases, V lost 4 bases, and 9 bases had no gene match. Per the germline V gene, CDR1 is SGHNT and CDR2 is YYREEE (reference sequence). The CDR3 region has the DNA TGTGCCAGCAGCAAGGGACTAGCGGGAGGATCTTACGAGCAGTTCTTC. Translated, it gives CASSKGLAGGSYEQFF.

This clonotype was observed many times. The chain joins TRBV28 to TRBJ1-5, with D unclear. The CDR3 sequence is 14 residues long. V was clipped by 2 bases and J by 1 base, with 6 bases between them. Germline V gene lookup returns CDR1 MDHEN and CDR2 SYDVKM. The CDR3 nucleotides read TGTGCCAGCAGTTTAAGAGGAAGCAATCAGCCCCAGCATTTT. It is translated as CASSLRGSNQPQHF.